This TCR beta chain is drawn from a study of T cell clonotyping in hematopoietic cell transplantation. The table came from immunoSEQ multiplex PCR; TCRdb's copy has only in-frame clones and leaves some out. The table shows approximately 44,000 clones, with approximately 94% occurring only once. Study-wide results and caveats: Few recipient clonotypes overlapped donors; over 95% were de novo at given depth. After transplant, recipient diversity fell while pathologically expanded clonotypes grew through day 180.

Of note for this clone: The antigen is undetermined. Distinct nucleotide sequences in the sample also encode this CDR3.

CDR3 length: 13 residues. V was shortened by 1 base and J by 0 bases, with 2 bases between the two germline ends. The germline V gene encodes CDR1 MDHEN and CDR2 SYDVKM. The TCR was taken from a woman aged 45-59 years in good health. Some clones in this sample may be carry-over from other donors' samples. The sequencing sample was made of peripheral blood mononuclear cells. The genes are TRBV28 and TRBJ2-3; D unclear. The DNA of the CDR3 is TGTGCCAGCAGTTTATCTAGCACAGATACGCAGTATTTT. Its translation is CASSLSSTDTQYF.